Each of the 6 T cell receptor beta chains below was sequenced from the same sample in a study of TET2 disruption in CD19-targeted CAR T cells. Described treatment: autologous CTL019 cells: CD19 CAR with 4-1BB and CD3 zeta domains. No antigens are known for them. Repertoires were generated with immunoSEQ multiplex PCR, while TCRdb's copy carries only in-frame clones and drops some. The sample includes fewer than 30,000 clones. The sample consisted of CD8- CAR+ T cells sorted from cultured blood T cells, taken for CD19 CAR T cell therapy. As for subset: CD8-negative CAR-positive T cells from the infusion product. These TCRs come from a man in his 70s with chronic lymphocytic leukemia.

Points on this clone: The read terminates 3 residues before the CDR3 end, so the remaining end is supplied by the germline J gene. The chain combines TRBV18 with TRBJ1-4; D may be TRBD1 (5 bases). CDR3 length: 15 amino acids. Per germline, CDR1 KGHSH and CDR2 LQKENI. Trimming removed 3 bases from V and 8 bases from J, with 16 bases in between. The CDR3 protein is CASSPRRGDREKLFF. The CDR3 bases that were read are TGTGCCAGCTCACCCCGCCGGGGGGATAGGGAAAAA.

On this clone: Read data end 3 residues before the CDR3 end; the end is taken from the germline J gene. The J gene is TRBJ1-1, the V gene TRBV19; 11 nucleotides agree with TRBD1. The CDR3 extends over 15 amino acids. V shed 5 bases, J shed 1 base, and the junction held 3 bases outside the gene matches. CDR1 LNHDA and CDR2 SQIVND come from the germline V gene (reference sequence). CDR3 loop: CASSPGQGGNTEAFF. CDR3 DNA, as far as it was read: TGTGCCAGTAGTCCGGGACAGGGGGGGAACACTGAA.

This clone is classed as medium-sized by frequency. The read terminates 3 residues ahead of where the CDR3 ends, so the germline J gene completes it. The gene calls are TRBV6-1 and TRBJ2-5; no firm D call. The CDR3 runs to 15 residues. Trimming pared 2 bases from V and 0 bases from J, leaving 10 bases between. Germline CDR1 is MNHNS and CDR2 is SASEGT. The CDR3 here is CASSESFDNQETQYF. Partial CDR3 DNA: TGTGCCAGCAGTGAATCGTTTGACAACCAAGAGACC.

As to this clone: The read stops 3 residues short of the end of the CDR3; the missing end is completed from the germline J gene. The chain employs TRBV2 and TRBJ2-7, with D possibly being TRBD2 (6 bases). The CDR3 consists of 17 residues. Trimming stripped 2 bases from V and 0 bases from J, with 17 bases between. Germline CDR1 is SNHLY and CDR2 is FYNNEI. CDR3 DNA (partial): TGTGCCAGCAGTGAACCGCGGGGTACAGGACTCTCCTACGAG. Residues: CASSEPRGTGLSYE. The full-length CDR3 reads as CASSEPRGTGLSYEQYF.

About this clone itself: The read ends 3 residues early relative to the CDR3; the germline J gene fills the gap. The V and J genes are TRBV20-1 and TRBJ2-5, with 7 bases identical to TRBD2. Looked up from germline, CDR1 is DFQATT and CDR2 is SNEGSKA (reference sequence). With 6 bases clipped from V and 4 bases from J, the junction kept 5 bases outside the gene matches. This CDR3 is 12 amino acids long. The part of the CDR3 DNA that was read is TGCAGTGCCTGGTGGGGGGGAGAGACC. Residues: CSAWWGGET. The full CDR3 protein reads CSAWWGGETQYF.

On this clone: From the germline J gene comes the end of the CDR3, since the read stops 3 residues before it. The chain joins TRBV28 to TRBJ2-7; D is undetermined. Germline loops: CDR1 MDHEN, CDR2 SYDVKM. V lost 8 bases and J lost 5, with 13 bases in between. The CDR3 covers 12 residues. The CDR3 bases that were read are TGTGCCAGCTCCACCACATCCCACGAG. Translating it yields CASSTTSHE. The CDR3 as a whole reads CASSTTSHEQYF.